This is a list of T cell receptor beta chains from one sample in a study of cytomegalovirus exposure and HLA in healthy donors. Some clones are missing from TCRdb's copy, which holds only in-frame ones; the method was immunoSEQ multiplex PCR. Seen here are approximately 280,000 clones, approximately 86% observed once, and the top ten hold around 1%. The sequenced sample was PBMCs. The receptor source for this set is a woman between 18 and 29 years old in good health and CMV-seronegative. The CDR3 runs from the conserved cysteine through the conserved F or W. The D gene is left open where the match is weak. The size field is filled for only some rows; it gives once, few, many or a size class.

V gene	CDR3 length	D gene	clone size	J gene	CDR3 protein	CDR3 DNA
TRBV2	19	NA	NA	TRBJ2-3	CASSRETGYPEAPADTQYF	TGTGCCAGCAGCAGAGAGACTGGGTATCCAGAAGCGCCCGCAGATACGCAGTATTTT
TRBV5-4	14	TRBD1	NA	TRBJ1-3	CASSSGTDVDTIYF	TGTGCCAGCAGCTCCGGGACAGATGTCGACACCATATATTTT
TRBV4-3	18	NA	once	TRBJ2-1	CASSLILSDTSSYNEQFF	TGCGCCAGCAGCCTCATCCTCTCGGACACGAGCTCCTACAATGAGCAGTTCTTC
TRBV4-1	16	TRBD2	NA	TRBJ2-3	CASSQSGLAGTDTQYF	TGCGCCAGCAGCCAATCCGGGCTAGCGGGCACAGATACGCAGTATTTT
TRBV7-6	13	NA	NA	TRBJ1-1	CASSLARAAKAFF	TGTGCCAGCAGCTTAGCGCGGGCAGCAAAAGCTTTCTTT
TRBV5-4	16	NA	NA	TRBJ1-6	CASRSQGFLSNSPLHF	TGTGCCAGCAGGTCACAGGGTTTTTTAAGTAATTCACCCCTCCACTTT
TRBV6-5	15	NA	once	TRBJ2-7	CASSYSGGRGYEQYF	TGTGCCAGCAGTTACTCTGGGGGCAGGGGCTACGAGCAGTACTTC
TRBV28	19	TRBD2	NA	TRBJ2-7	CASSGMPSGRGIDGYEQYF	TGTGCCAGCAGTGGGATGCCATCCGGGAGGGGGATCGACGGCTACGAGCAGTACTTC
TRBV28	16	NA	NA	TRBJ1-2	CASSLSGQTINYGYTF	TGTGCCAGCAGTTTATCTGGACAGACTATAAACTATGGCTACACCTTC
TRBV5-6	13	NA	NA	TRBJ1-2	CASSQGGIYGYTF	TGTGCCAGCAGCCAGGGAGGGATCTATGGCTACACCTTC
TRBV30	13	TRBD1	many	TRBJ2-2	CACRTGGAGELFF	TGTGCCTGCAGGACAGGGGGTGCCGGGGAGCTGTTTTTT
TRBV5-1	18	TRBD2	NA	TRBJ2-1	CASSLAEKRGAPVDEQFF	TGCGCCAGCAGCTTGGCGGAGAAGCGGGGGGCTCCTGTCGATGAGCAGTTCTTC
TRBV19	15	TRBD2	NA	TRBJ2-7	CASSILAASSYEQYF	TGTGCCAGTAGTATCCTAGCGGCCTCATCCTACGAGCAGTACTTC
TRBV10-3	11	NA	once	TRBJ2-6	CAILWGQVLTF	TGTGCCATCCTCTGGGGCCAGGTCCTGACTTTC
TRBV19	17	TRBD1	NA	TRBJ1-3	CASSLRPRDSSGNTIYF	TGTGCCAGTAGTTTACGACCGCGGGACAGCTCTGGAAACACCATATATTTT
TRBV6-1	15	TRBD2	NA	TRBJ2-2	CASSETAGVTGELFF	TGTGCCAGCAGTGAAACAGCGGGAGTCACCGGGGAGCTGTTTTTT
TRBV19	15	NA	NA	TRBJ1-2	CASSPGGTNNYGYTF	TGTGCCAGTAGTCCGGGGGGGACGAATAACTATGGCTACACCTTC
TRBV4-1	17	NA	NA	TRBJ2-1	CASSLRIDRYLYNEQFF	TGCGCCAGCAGCCTACGAATAGACAGGTACCTCTACAATGAGCAGTTCTTC
TRBV6-5	12	NA	NA	TRBJ1-6	CASTNPGSPLHF	TGTGCCAGCACTAACCCAGGTTCACCCCTCCACTTT
TRBV7-9	18	TRBD1	NA	TRBJ2-7	CASSLGPEDRERLYEQYF	TGTGCCAGCAGCTTAGGCCCGGAGGACAGGGAGAGGCTCTACGAGCAGTACTTC
TRBV7-2	12	NA	NA	TRBJ2-7	CASSAGGYEQYF	TGTGCCAGCAGCGCCGGGGGCTACGAGCAGTACTTC
TRBV7-9	17	NA	NA	TRBJ2-2	CASSYKTGGANTGELFF	TGTGCCAGCAGCTATAAGACTGGGGGCGCGAACACCGGGGAGCTGTTTTTT
TRBV7-9	12	NA	once	TRBJ2-5	CASSPSRETQYF	TGTGCCAGCAGCCCTAGTCGGGAGACCCAGTACTTC
TRBV11-2	15	TRBD1	NA	TRBJ2-5	CASSPFRDREETQYF	TGTGCCAGCAGCCCATTCCGGGACAGGGAGGAGACCCAGTACTTC
TRBV5-4	16	TRBD1	NA	TRBJ2-7	CASSRMGQTITYEQYF	TGTGCCAGCAGCAGAATGGGACAGACAATTACCTACGAGCAGTACTTC
TRBV30	14	NA	NA	TRBJ2-1	CAWGQGTTYNEQFF	TGTGCCTGGGGGCAAGGGACAACCTACAATGAGCAGTTCTTC
TRBV14	16	TRBD1	NA	TRBJ1-1	CASSQGTGPQGTEAFF	TGTGCCAGCAGCCAAGGGACAGGGCCTCAGGGCACTGAAGCTTTCTTT
TRBV28	16	NA	once	TRBJ2-1	CASSPPWEFLHNEQFF	TGTGCCAGCAGCCCACCGTGGGAGTTTCTCCACAATGAGCAGTTCTTC
TRBV6-5	15	TRBD1	NA	TRBJ1-5	CASSPTGGSNQPQHF	TGTGCCAGCAGCCCGACAGGGGGCAGCAATCAGCCCCAGCATTTT
TRBV7-9	13	NA	NA	TRBJ1-5	CASSSLEGQPQHF	TGTGCCAGCAGCTCGCTGGAGGGTCAGCCCCAGCATTTT